Each of the 20 T cell receptor beta chains below was sequenced from the same sample in a study of T-cell memory formation after mild COVID-19. TCRdb reanalysed the 5' RACE reads using MiXCR and keeps one entry per CDR3 protein. The table includes just under 350,000 distinct CDR3 sequences, 13% detected once. Sequencing was performed on PBMCs or a T cell subset sorted from them (not recorded which). Every receptor here comes from a man aged 18 to 30 who had mild COVID-19 (a few samples of this study predate the infection). Cell type and time point are not known.

The chain combines TRBV11-2 with TRBJ2-7, with 7 bases that match TRBD1. The CDR3 sequence is 14 residues long. V lost 6 bases and J lost 4; bases outside the gene matches: 9. CDR1 and CDR2 from the germline V gene are SGHAT and FQNNGV. The CDR3 DNA follows: TGTGCCAGCAGGAAGCCGGGACAGCAGTACGAGCAGTACTTC. Its protein is CASRKPGQQYEQYF.

This clonotype has only a few counts. V and J are TRBV12-3 or TRBV12-4 and TRBJ1-1; 8 bases match TRBD1. V gave up 2 bases and J gave up 11 bases; unmatched junction bases: 7. The CDR3 length is 13 residues. CDR3: CASSLTLDREAFF. As DNA, the CDR3 is TGTGCCAGCAGTTTAACCCTGGACAGGGAGGCTTTCTTT.

J is TRBJ2-7 and V is TRBV19, with TRBD2 matching over 7 bases. Germline V gene lookup returns CDR1 LNHDA and CDR2 SQIVND (reference sequence). This CDR3 is built from 16 residues. V was clipped by 4 bases and J by 0 bases; unmatched bases: 9. CDR3 region: CASSTPGGGFSYEQYF. The CDR3 DNA sequence: TGTGCCAGTAGTACCCCTGGCGGGGGTTTCTCCTACGAGCAGTACTTC. Full variable domain (rest looked up from reference TRBV19 and TRBJ2-7): DGGITQSPKYLFRKEGQNVTLSCEQNLNHDAMYWYRQDPGQGLRLIYYSQIVNDFQKGDIAEGYSVSREKKESFPLTVTSAQKNPTAFYLCASSTPGGGFSYEQYFGPGTRLTVT.

This clonotype was detected a few times. The chain carries TRBV5-6 and TRBJ1-1; D not certain. The V and J ends lost 0 bases and 1 base respectively, with 7 bases between them. Per germline, CDR1 SGHDT and CDR2 YYEEEE. The CDR3 extends over 14 amino acids. The CDR3 spells CASSLDARNTEAFF. Here the CDR3 DNA reads TGTGCCAGCAGCTTGGATGCCAGGAACACTGAAGCTTTCTTT.

The table lists this clonotype with a few counts. J is TRBJ1-2 and V is TRBV12-3 or TRBV12-4, with 9 positions matching TRBD1. V dropped 6 bases and J dropped 4; count of bases not matched to a gene: 3. The CDR3 covers 13 residues. The CDR3 loop reads CASRGQGVYGYTF. As DNA, the CDR3 is TGTGCCAGCAGGGGACAGGGAGTCTATGGCTACACCTTC.

This clonotype has only a few counts. This chain links TRBV4-1 with TRBJ1-1; D ambiguous. Germline V CDR1 and CDR2: MGHRA, YSYEKL. V was shortened by 2 bases and J by 4 bases, with 14 bases between the two germline ends. The CDR3 is made up of 15 amino acids. CDR3 nucleotide sequence: TGCGCCAGCAGCCAATATGACAAGGCTAGCACTGAAGCTTTCTTT. It translates to CASSQYDKASTEAFF.

J is TRBJ2-2 and V is TRBV4-1; D gene ambiguous. V was pared by 1 base and J by 5 bases, with 8 bases between. Per germline, CDR1 MGHRA and CDR2 YSYEKL. CDR3 length: 14 amino acids. CDR3 in DNA: TGCGCCAGCAGCCAAGTAGTCAGTACCGGGGAGCTGTTTTTT. Protein: CASSQVVSTGELFF.

This sequence joins TRBV5-1 and TRBJ1-4; D is possibly TRBD1 (5 bases). The CDR3 covers 15 residues. In germline, CDR1 is SGHRS, CDR2 YFSETQ. V dropped 4 bases and J dropped 4 bases, with 14 bases sitting between them. The CDR3 here is CASSRGTDYNEKLFF. The CDR3, as DNA: TGCGCCAGCAGCAGAGGGACGGACTATAATGAAAAACTGTTTTTT.

This clonotype has only a few counts. The gene calls are TRBV4-3 and TRBJ2-2; either TRBD1 or TRBD2 may supply D (5 bases each). Germline values: CDR1 LGHNA, CDR2 YSLEER. Trimming cost V 3 bases and J 5 bases, with 7 bases left between them. This CDR3 has 13 amino acids. This CDR3 is CASSQGVTGELFF. The CDR3 nucleotides are TGCGCCAGCAGCCAGGGGGTAACCGGGGAGCTGTTTTTT.

V and J are TRBV6-5 and TRBJ2-3; 7 bases line up with TRBD2. The CDR3 covers 16 residues. The V gene's germline CDR1 is MNHEY and CDR2 SVGAGI. V shed 6 bases and J 0 bases; nucleotides not matched to a gene: 9. CDR3 nucleotide sequence: TGTGCCAGCAGGCCCAGCGGGGCCTCCAGCACAGATACGCAGTATTTT. Its translation is CASRPSGASSTDTQYF.

This chain joins TRBV29-1 and TRBJ2-3; D uncertain. This CDR3 is built from 11 residues. Between the trimmed V and J ends, which lost 3 bases and 2 bases, there was a span of 3 bases. Germline assignment: CDR1 SQVTM and CDR2 ANQGSEA. In nucleotides, the CDR3 is TGCAGCGTTGATTACACAGATACGCAGTATTTT. Amino acids: CSVDYTDTQYF.

The chain recombines TRBV7-2 with TRBJ1-3; a weak D match, TRBD1 (5 bases). The CDR3 consists of 15 residues. Trimming took 2 bases from V and 1 from J, leaving 9 bases between them. The germline V gene encodes CDR1 SGHTA and CDR2 FQGNSA. CDR3 region: CASSLNAGSGNTIYF. The CDR3 DNA reads as TGTGCCAGCAGCTTAAATGCAGGGTCTGGAAACACCATATATTTT.

V usage is TRBV12-3 or TRBV12-4 and J usage is TRBJ1-2; no clear D. The germline V and J ends were trimmed by 6 bases and 8 bases, with 19 bases remaining between them. The CDR3 is 14 amino acids. Here the CDR3 reads CASSYSNWEGGYTF. The CDR3 coding sequence is TGTGCCAGCAGCTACAGTAACTGGGAAGGGGGCTACACCTTC.

This clonotype has just a few counts. The CDR3 loop reads CASTDYNEQFF. DNA of the CDR3: TGTGCCAGCACCGACTACAATGAGCAGTTCTTC. The chain is built from TRBV6-2 or TRBV6-3 and TRBJ2-1; D uncertain. Trimming left V 7 bases short and J 3 bases short, with 4 bases between. This CDR3 spans 11 amino acids. Per the germline V gene, CDR1 is MNHEY and CDR2 is SVGEGT.

This clonotype has a count of ten or more. The chain has TRBV5-1 and TRBJ1-5, with 9 bases fitting TRBD1. CDR1 is SGHRS, CDR2 YFSETQ, per germline. V lost 2 bases and J lost 0; bases outside the gene matches: 0. This CDR3 region has 15 residues. The chain's CDR3 is CASSLQGASNQPQHF. DNA for the CDR3: TGCGCCAGCAGCTTACAGGGGGCTAGCAATCAGCCCCAGCATTTT.

V gene TRBV5-1 combines with J gene TRBJ1-2, with unresolved D. CDR3 size: 13 residues. The V gene's germline CDR1 is SGHRS and CDR2 YFSETQ. V was clipped by 5 bases and J by 8 bases, with 16 bases between them. The CDR3 bases are TGCGCCAGCAGGGACGGACCGAGAGGGGGCTACACCTTC. Encoded protein: CASRDGPRGGYTF.

This clonotype has more than one count but fewer than ten. V usage is TRBV7-9 and J usage is TRBJ2-6; D is unclear. Germline V gene sequence: CDR1 SEHNR, CDR2 FQNEAQ (reference sequence). This CDR3 is built from 17 residues. Between the trimmed V and J ends, which lost 5 bases and 1 base, there was a span of 15 bases. The chain's CDR3 is CASSTGLLISGANVLTF. The CDR3 DNA follows: TGTGCCAGCAGCACTGGCCTATTGATATCTGGGGCCAACGTCCTGACTTTC.

This clonotype was seen a few times. V and J are TRBV5-1 and TRBJ2-1; 9 nucleotides agree with TRBD2. With 4 bases clipped from V and 8 bases from J, the junction kept 13 bases outside the gene matches. There are 16 residues in the CDR3. Germline values: CDR1 SGHRS, CDR2 YFSETQ. DNA of the CDR3: TGCGCCAGCAGCCTTAACACCGGGACTAGCTCGGATGAGCAGTTCTTC. Protein sequence: CASSLNTGTSSDEQFF.

This clonotype was recorded a few times. The CDR3 nucleotides read TGTGCCACCAGCAAAGGACAGGGGGCCAAAAACATTCAGTACTTC. Translating gives CATSKGQGAKNIQYF. The chain joins TRBV15 to TRBJ2-4; the match to TRBD1 covers 9 bases. CDR3 length equals 15 residues. CDR1 is LNHNV and CDR2 is YYDKDF in the germline V gene (reference sequence). The V and J ends lost 4 bases and 1 base, in that order; junction bases with no gene match: 2.

The rearrangement links TRBV7-9 to TRBJ2-1; D gene unclear. V lost 3 bases to trimming and J lost 7 bases, with 7 bases between them. The germline V gene encodes CDR1 SEHNR and CDR2 FQNEAQ (reference sequence). This CDR3 comprises 12 residues. As DNA, the CDR3 is TGTGCCAGCAGCTTTGGAGTGAATGAGCAGTTCTTC. Translating it yields CASSFGVNEQFF.